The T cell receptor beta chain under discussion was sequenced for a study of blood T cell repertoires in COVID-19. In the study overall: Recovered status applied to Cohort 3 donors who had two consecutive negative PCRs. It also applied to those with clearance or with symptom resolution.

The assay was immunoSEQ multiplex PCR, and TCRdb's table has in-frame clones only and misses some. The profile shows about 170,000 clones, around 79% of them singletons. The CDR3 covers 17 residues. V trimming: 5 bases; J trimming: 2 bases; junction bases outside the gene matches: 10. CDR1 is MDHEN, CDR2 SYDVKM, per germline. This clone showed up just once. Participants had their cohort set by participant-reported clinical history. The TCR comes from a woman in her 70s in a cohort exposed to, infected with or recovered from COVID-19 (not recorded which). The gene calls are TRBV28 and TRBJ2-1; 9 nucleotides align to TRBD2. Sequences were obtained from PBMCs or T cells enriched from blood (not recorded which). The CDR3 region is CASSPSLREGPYNEQFF. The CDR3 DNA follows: TGTGCCAGCAGTCCAAGTTTGCGGGAGGGCCCCTACAATGAGCAGTTCTTC.